These T cell receptor beta chains were read from a single sample in a study of blood T cell repertoires in COVID-19. Generated by immunoSEQ multiplex PCR, the TCRdb table keeps only in-frame clones and is missing some. The sample includes 95,000 to 120,000 clones, 70% to 90% seen only once; the top ten take around 8.4%. The sequenced sample was peripheral blood. The receptors here all came from a woman in her seventies who had recovered from COVID-19. CDR3s include the opening cysteine and the closing phenylalanine or tryptophan. Fields, in order: V gene, clone size, J gene, D gene, CDR3 protein, CDR3 DNA. D genes are given only for firm matches. Where a row states a size, it is once, few, many or the class of an expanded clone; other rows omit it.

TRBV18	.	TRBJ1-3	.	CASSPLAYAPNSGNTIYF	TGTGCCAGCTCACCGTTGGCTTATGCACCAAATTCTGGAAACACCATATATTTT
TRBV7-2	.	TRBJ1-5	.	CASSFREDQPQHF	TGTGCCAGCAGCTTCCGGGAGGACCAGCCCCAGCATTTT
TRBV5-1	.	TRBJ2-7	TRBD2	CTPERGPYEQYF	TGCACTCCGGAGCGGGGCCCCTACGAGCAGTACTTC
TRBV5-1	.	TRBJ1-1	.	CASTRTADTEAFF	TGCGCCAGCACCCGGACTGCAGACACTGAAGCTTTCTTT
TRBV30	once	TRBJ1-1	.	CAWSVRVQRPTEAFF	TGTGCCTGGAGTGTACGGGTACAAAGACCCACTGAAGCTTTCTTT
TRBV3-1/TRBV3-2	.	TRBJ2-5	TRBD2	CASSQLPGGLETQYF	TGTGCCAGCAGCCAACTACCGGGGGGTTTAGAGACCCAGTACTTC
TRBV6-5	.	TRBJ1-4	.	CASTLGTSSNEKLFF	TGTGCCAGCACCCTCGGGACTAGCAGTAATGAAAAACTGTTTTTT
TRBV18	.	TRBJ2-2	.	CASSPPGTGELFF	TGTGCCAGCTCACCCCCGGGTACCGGGGAGCTGTTTTTT
TRBV6-5	.	TRBJ1-5	.	CASSYSGGYQPQHF	TGTGCCAGCAGTTACTCGGGGGGGTATCAGCCCCAGCATTTT
TRBV21-1	.	TRBJ2-1	.	CASSKGLAGGYNEQFF	TGTGCCAGCAGCAAAGGACTAGCGGGGGGGTACAATGAGCAGTTCTTC
TRBV7-8	.	TRBJ2-1	.	CASSLRLDSYNEQFF	TGTGCCAGCAGCTTACGACTAGATTCCTACAATGAGCAGTTCTTC
TRBV11-2	once	TRBJ2-5	.	CASSFVAEETQYF	TGTGCCAGCAGCTTCGTTGCGGAAGAGACCCAGTACTTC
TRBV12-3/TRBV12-4	.	TRBJ1-6	.	CASSLGNSPLHF	TGTGCCAGCAGTTTGGGCAATTCACCCCTCCACTTT
TRBV9	.	TRBJ2-6	.	CASSAMTGANVLTF	TGTGCCAGCAGCGCTATGACTGGGGCCAACGTCCTGACTTTC
TRBV7-2	.	TRBJ2-5	TRBD2	CASSLGLAGLQETQYF	TGTGCCAGCAGCTTAGGGCTAGCGGGGCTCCAAGAGACCCAGTACTTC
TRBV5-1	.	TRBJ1-4	TRBD1	CASSGGTGNEKLFF	TGCGCCAGCAGTGGCGGGACAGGGAATGAAAAACTGTTTTTT
TRBV24-1	.	TRBJ2-2	TRBD2	CATSYPAGGPGELFF	TGTGCCACCAGTTATCCAGCGGGAGGGCCCGGGGAGCTGTTTTTT
TRBV4-2	.	TRBJ2-7	.	CASSLGAFSYEQYF	TGTGCCAGCAGCCTGGGAGCGTTCTCCTACGAGCAGTACTTC
TRBV5-5	.	TRBJ2-3	TRBD1	CASSLGGQGTDTQYF	TGTGCCAGCAGCTTGGGGGGACAGGGGACAGATACGCAGTATTTT
TRBV5-8	.	TRBJ2-5	TRBD2	CASNPKRGYQETQYF	TGTGCCAGCAACCCCAAGCGGGGGTACCAAGAGACCCAGTACTTC
TRBV28	.	TRBJ1-2	TRBD1	CASNDRGREGYTF	TGTGCCAGCAACGACAGGGGGCGGGAGGGCTACACCTTC
TRBV5-1	once	TRBJ2-1	.	CASGGRENEQFF	TGCGCCAGCGGGGGTCGGGAGAATGAGCAGTTCTTC
TRBV19	.	TRBJ2-3	.	CASSIGSGSTDTQYF	TGTGCCAGTAGTATAGGGTCGGGAAGCACAGATACGCAGTATTTT
TRBV5-4	.	TRBJ2-3	TRBD1	CASSATGGDTQYF	TGTGCCAGCAGCGCAACAGGGGGAGATACGCAGTATTTT
TRBV19	few	TRBJ2-3	.	CASSMGGTRGDTQYF	TGTGCCAGTAGTATGGGCGGGACCCGCGGGGATACGCAGTATTTT
TRBV6-2/TRBV6-3	.	TRBJ1-5	.	CASSRPPGGSNQPQHF	TGTGCCAGCAGCCGCCCCCCGGGGGGGAGCAATCAGCCCCAGCATTTT
TRBV5-1	.	TRBJ2-3	.	CASSLLAGSTDTQYF	TGCGCCAGCAGCTTGCTGGCAGGGAGCACAGATACGCAGTATTTT
TRBV7-3	.	TRBJ2-1	.	CASSLIAGQGGEQFF	TGTGCCAGCAGCTTAATAGCCGGGCAGGGTGGTGAGCAGTTCTTC
TRBV6-2/TRBV6-3	.	TRBJ1-4	.	CASSLTAEGEKLFF	TGTGCCAGCAGTTTGACCGCCGAGGGAGAAAAACTGTTTTTT
TRBV15	.	TRBJ2-2	TRBD2	CATSRHLGGITGELFF	TGTGCCACCAGCAGACATTTGGGGGGGATCACCGGGGAGCTGTTTTTT
TRBV7-9	.	TRBJ1-6	.	CASSLSLSSYNSPLHF	TGTGCCAGCAGCCTTAGCCTGAGCTCCTATAATTCACCCCTCCACTTT
TRBV28	.	TRBJ2-7	.	CASRPTGSSYEQYF	TGTGCCAGCAGACCTACAGGGTCCTCCTACGAGCAGTACTTC
TRBV5-5	.	TRBJ2-6	.	CASSLAGETGANVLTF	TGTGCCAGCAGCTTGGCCGGGGAGACTGGGGCCAACGTCCTGACTTTC
TRBV19	.	TRBJ2-4	.	CASSMGGQTKNIQYF	TGTGCCAGTAGTATGGGCGGGCAAACCAAAAACATTCAGTACTTC
TRBV27	.	TRBJ1-4	TRBD1	CASSGQGIPPEKLFF	TGTGCCAGCAGTGGACAGGGTATCCCCCCTGAAAAACTGTTTTTT
TRBV4-1	.	TRBJ2-1	TRBD1	CASSRQGSNEQFF	TGCGCCAGCAGCAGACAGGGGTCGAATGAGCAGTTCTTC
TRBV7-2	.	TRBJ2-3	.	CASSLGPLYTQYF	TGTGCCAGCAGCTTAGGGCCCTTGTATACGCAGTATTTT
TRBV24-1	few	TRBJ2-7	TRBD1	CATSDARGLDEQYF	TGTGCCACCAGTGACGCCAGGGGGCTGGACGAGCAGTACTTC
TRBV11-1	.	TRBJ1-4	.	CASSLTSGGYEKLFF	TGTGCCAGCAGCTTGACGAGCGGGGGATACGAAAAACTGTTTTTT
TRBV5-4	.	TRBJ2-7	.	CASSPGDSYEQYF	TGTGCCAGCAGCCCGGGGGATTCCTACGAGCAGTACTTC
TRBV28	.	TRBJ1-5	.	CASSLVTGWDQPQHF	TGTGCCAGCAGTTTGGTTACAGGGTGGGATCAGCCCCAGCATTTT
TRBV29-1	.	TRBJ1-2	.	CSVGGENGYTF	TGCAGCGTTGGCGGGGAAAACGGCTACACCTTC
TRBV7-2	.	TRBJ2-7	.	CASSLGRAGSYEQYF	TGTGCCAGCAGCTTAGGCCGGGCAGGGTCCTACGAGCAGTACTTC
TRBV3-1/TRBV3-2	.	TRBJ2-5	TRBD1	CASSQERPVTGGETQYF	TGTGCCAGCAGCCAAGAAAGACCGGTGACAGGGGGAGAGACCCAGTACTTC
TRBV6-2/TRBV6-3	.	TRBJ2-3	TRBD2	CASSYPLAPDTDTQYF	TGTGCCAGCAGTTACCCACTAGCGCCAGACACAGATACGCAGTATTTT
TRBV18	.	TRBJ2-1	.	CASSPSSYNEQFF	TGTGCCAGCTCACCTTCGTCCTACAATGAGCAGTTCTTC
TRBV5-1	once	TRBJ1-5	TRBD1	CASSRGTEANQPQHF	TGCGCCAGCAGTCGGGGGACAGAGGCCAATCAGCCCCAGCATTTT
TRBV6-5	few	TRBJ2-7	TRBD2	CASEGRGYEQYF	TGTGCCAGCGAGGGGAGGGGCTACGAGCAGTACTTC
TRBV10-3	.	TRBJ2-5	TRBD1	CAISETGEETQYF	TGTGCCATCAGTGAGACAGGGGAGGAGACCCAGTACTTC
TRBV18	.	TRBJ2-1	.	CASTEGVHYNEQFF	TGTGCCAGCACAGAGGGGGTCCACTACAATGAGCAGTTCTTC
TRBV2	.	TRBJ1-2	.	CASSRDNNYGYTF	TGTGCCAGCAGTCGGGACAATAACTATGGCTACACCTTC
TRBV19	.	TRBJ2-2	TRBD2	CASSIGGGRNTGELFF	TGTGCCAGTAGTATAGGCGGGGGGCGGAACACCGGGGAGCTGTTTTTT
TRBV19	.	TRBJ2-1	.	CASLGGREQFF	TGTGCCAGTCTGGGGGGGCGGGAGCAGTTCTTC
TRBV7-2	.	TRBJ1-2	.	CASSRDGGYGYTF	TGTGCCAGCAGCCGAGACGGAGGCTATGGCTACACCTTC
TRBV19	.	TRBJ2-1	.	CASSIKRATYNEQFF	TGTGCCAGTAGTATCAAGCGGGCAACCTACAATGAGCAGTTCTTC
TRBV7-8	.	TRBJ1-3	.	CASSSAPRGTGNTIYF	TGTGCCAGCAGCTCAGCCCCCAGGGGAACCGGAAACACCATATATTTT
TRBV7-9	.	TRBJ1-1	.	CASSWEQGQAFF	TGTGCCAGCAGCTGGGAACAGGGCCAAGCTTTCTTT
TRBV12-3/TRBV12-4	.	TRBJ1-1	.	CASRRQGIPAFF	TGTGCCAGCAGACGTCAGGGAATCCCAGCTTTCTTT